This T cell receptor (beta chain) was sequenced during a study of long-term antiretroviral therapy in people with HIV. Concerning this clone: The junction departs from the called germline gene at one end, perhaps through a read error.

People in the study who had HIV all got their treatment in the United States. The samples, holding roughly 0.9-11 million cryopreserved PBMC, were thawed before DNA extraction was carried out. This CDR3 is 15 amino acids long. Germline CDR1 is SGHDT and CDR2 is YYEEEE. This was the immunoSEQ v3.0 assay at survey level. Sequencing used immunoSEQ multiplex PCR; TCRdb keeps in-frame clones, though not all of them. Among under 45,000 clones listed, 75% to 85% were seen once. The material was unsorted PBMCs, obtained 3.4 years after starting antiretroviral therapy. The chain recombines TRBV5-6 with TRBJ2-1; the D call may be TRBD1 or TRBD2 (5 bases each). The clonotype comes from a man aged 25 to 45 with HIV. The CDR3 DNA reads as TGTGCCAGCAGTTTGGGACGGGTAATAGTAGATGAGCAGTTCTTC. This translates into CASSLGRVIVDEQFF.